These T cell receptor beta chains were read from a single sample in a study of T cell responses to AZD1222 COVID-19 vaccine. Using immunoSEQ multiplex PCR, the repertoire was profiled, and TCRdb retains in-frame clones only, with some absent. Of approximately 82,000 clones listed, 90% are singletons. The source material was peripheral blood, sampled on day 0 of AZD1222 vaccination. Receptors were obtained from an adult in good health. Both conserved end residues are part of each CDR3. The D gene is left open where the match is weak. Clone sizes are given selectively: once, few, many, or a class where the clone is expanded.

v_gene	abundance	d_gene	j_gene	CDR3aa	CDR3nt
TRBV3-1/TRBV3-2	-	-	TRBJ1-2	CASSQDPTDGYTF	TGTGCCAGCAGCCAAGATCCGACAGATGGCTACACCTTC
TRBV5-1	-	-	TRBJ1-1	CASSLKGWDTEAFF	TGCGCCAGCAGCTTGAAAGGGTGGGACACTGAAGCTTTCTTT
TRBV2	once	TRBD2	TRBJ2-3	CASRKGLAGGPGRTDTQYF	TGTGCCAGCAGGAAGGGACTAGCGGGGGGGCCGGGGCGCACAGATACGCAGTATTTT
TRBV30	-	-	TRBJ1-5	CAWSIGSDQPQHF	TGTGCCTGGAGCATAGGTTCCGATCAGCCCCAGCATTTT
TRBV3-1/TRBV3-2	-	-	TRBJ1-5	CASSQDVTQPQHF	TGTGCCAGCAGCCAAGACGTTACGCAGCCCCAGCATTTT
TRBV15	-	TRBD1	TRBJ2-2	CATSRGTGGLPGELFF	TGTGCCACCAGCAGAGGGACAGGGGGCTTGCCCGGGGAGCTGTTTTTT
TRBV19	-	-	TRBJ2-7	CASSSTGFGDEQYF	TGTGCCAGTAGCTCTACAGGGTTTGGCGACGAGCAGTACTTC
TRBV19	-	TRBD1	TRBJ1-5	CASSSYYRGSLPQHF	TGTGCCAGTAGTTCTTACTACAGGGGCTCTCTGCCCCAGCATTTT
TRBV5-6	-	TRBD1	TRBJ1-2	CASSLIPRPGTAYGYTF	TGTGCCAGCAGCTTAATTCCAAGACCCGGGACAGCCTATGGCTACACCTTC
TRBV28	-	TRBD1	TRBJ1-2	CASSLGQGAGGYTF	TGTGCCAGCAGTCTCGGTCAGGGGGCGGGTGGCTACACCTTC
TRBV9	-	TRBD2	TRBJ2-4	CASSVDPLAGQLAKNIQYF	TGTGCCAGCAGCGTAGACCCCCTAGCGGGGCAACTAGCCAAAAACATTCAGTACTTC
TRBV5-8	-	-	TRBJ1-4	CASSRPGRGNEKLFF	TGTGCCAGCAGTCGTCCGGGACGGGGTAATGAAAAACTGTTTTTT
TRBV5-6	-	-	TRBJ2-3	CASSSLGGTDTQYF	TGTGCCAGCAGCTCCCTAGGAGGCACAGATACGCAGTATTTT
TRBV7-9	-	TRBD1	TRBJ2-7	CASSKDRGVSYEQYF	TGTGCCAGCAGCAAGGACAGGGGGGTCTCCTACGAGCAGTACTTC
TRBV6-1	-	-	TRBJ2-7	CASSEGTAHSYEQYF	TGTGCCAGCAGTGAAGGGACGGCCCACTCCTACGAGCAGTACTTC
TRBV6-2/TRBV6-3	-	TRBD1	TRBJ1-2	CASSAHSRQGFGDYGYTF	TGTGCCAGCAGTGCCCACTCTCGACAGGGGTTCGGTGACTATGGCTACACCTTC
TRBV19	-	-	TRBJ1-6	CASSIEDSFNSPLHF	TGTGCCAGTAGTATTGAGGACAGTTTTAATTCACCCCTCCACTTT
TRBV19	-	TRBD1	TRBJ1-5	CASSWGQGFNQPQHF	TGTGCCAGTAGTTGGGGACAGGGGTTCAATCAGCCCCAGCATTTT